Listed here are 13 T cell receptor beta chains from one sample, sequenced in a study of blood T cell repertoires in COVID-19. Sequenced by immunoSEQ multiplex PCR; TCRdb stores in-frame clones only, minus some. The table shows roughly 250,000 clones, with about 93% occurring only once. What was sequenced was PBMCs or T cells enriched from blood (not recorded which). These receptors originate from a woman between 18 and 30 years old who had recovered from COVID-19.

The chain employs TRBV27 and TRBJ1-2; 9 bases match TRBD1. V gave up 5 bases and J gave up 4 bases; unmatched junction bases: 5. Germline lookup yields CDR1 MNHEY and CDR2 SMNVEV (reference sequence). The CDR3 contains 14 residues. DNA of the CDR3: TGTGCCAGCAGTCCCACAGGGGGCGCCTATGGCTACACCTTC. It codes for CASSPTGGAYGYTF.

This chain links TRBV5-8 with TRBJ2-1; D may be TRBD1 (6 bases). Trimming removed 4 bases at V and 4 bases at J, with 12 bases between. The CDR3 is made up of 14 amino acids. The germline V gene encodes CDR1 SGHTS and CDR2 YDEGEE. CDR3 protein: CASSPRGIYNEQFF. The CDR3 bases are TGTGCCAGCAGCCCCAGGGGAATTTACAATGAGCAGTTCTTC.

The chain links TRBV29-1 to TRBJ1-2; TRBD1 aligns across 9 bases. This CDR3 is 15 amino acids long. The germline V gene encodes CDR1 SQVTM and CDR2 ANQGSEA. With 0 bases clipped from V and 8 bases from J, the junction kept 10 bases outside the gene matches. CDR3 DNA: TGCAGCGTTGAAGATGGGTACAGGGGGCTGAAAGGCTACACCTTC. Translating it yields CSVEDGYRGLKGYTF.

J is TRBJ2-1 and V is TRBV28; possible D gene TRBD1, 6 bases. The CDR3 loop spans 15 amino acids. Germline CDR1 MDHEN, CDR2 SYDVKM. Trimming pared 4 bases from V and 6 bases from J, leaving 16 bases between. In nucleotides, the CDR3 is TGTGCCAGCAGTTCCCAGGGGTTTGAGGTCAATGAGCAGTTCTTC. It yields the protein CASSSQGFEVNEQFF.

V usage is TRBV19 and J usage is TRBJ1-5; TRBD1 agrees at 7 bases. The V gene end was trimmed by 1 base and the J gene end by 0 bases; junction bases not matched to a gene: 6. The CDR3 has 17 residues. Germline-derived CDR1 and CDR2 are LNHDA and SQIVND (reference sequence). Here the CDR3 DNA reads TGTGCCAGTAGTATAGCGGCCGGGACAGCTAGCAATCAGCCCCAGCATTTT. It is translated as CASSIAAGTASNQPQHF.

V usage is TRBV5-1 and J usage is TRBJ1-2; D gene ambiguous. V was shortened by 0 bases and J by 8 bases, with 11 bases between the two germline ends. In germline, CDR1 is SGHRS, CDR2 YFSETQ. This CDR3 is 13 amino acids long. CDR3 nucleotides: TGCGCCAGCAGCTTGGAATCGGGGAGGGGCTACACCTTC. Translating it yields CASSLESGRGYTF.

This clone appeared once. The V and J genes are TRBV25-1 and TRBJ2-7; 10 positions match TRBD1. The CDR3 has 16 residues. Germline trimming cut 1 base from V and 2 bases from J; bases unmatched to any gene: 5. Germline CDR1 is MGHDK and CDR2 is SYGVNS. CDR3 coding DNA: TGTGCCAGCAGTGAATCGCCCGGGACAGGGGCCTACGAGCAGTACTTC. Encoded protein: CASSESPGTGAYEQYF.

This chain uses TRBV25-1 with TRBJ1-1; 7 bases align to TRBD1. This CDR3 is built from 14 residues. Germline assignment: CDR1 MGHDK and CDR2 SYGVNS. The V gene end was trimmed by 5 bases and the J gene end by 4 bases; junction bases not matched to a gene: 7. This CDR3 is CASSTRQGGTEAFF. In DNA, the CDR3 is TGTGCCAGCAGTACTCGACAGGGCGGCACTGAAGCTTTCTTT.

The J gene is TRBJ1-1, the V gene TRBV28; unclear D gene. Per the germline V gene, CDR1 is MDHEN and CDR2 is SYDVKM. V shed 3 bases and J shed 10 bases, with 9 bases lying between them. The CDR3 length is 11 residues. The CDR3, as DNA: TGTGCCAGCAGTTTGTCCCGAGGAGCTTTCTTT. Residues: CASSLSRGAFF.

This chain connects TRBV11-3 to TRBJ2-7, with 10 bases lining up with TRBD2. The CDR3 totals 15 residues. Per the germline V gene, CDR1 is SGHNT and CDR2 is YENEEA. V was clipped by 0 bases and J by 4 bases; unmatched bases: 3. CDR3 in amino acids: CASSLDTSGIYEQYF. The CDR3 nucleotides are TGTGCCAGCAGCTTAGACACTAGCGGGATATACGAGCAGTACTTC.

The CDR3 DNA reads TGCGCCAGCAGCCAAGATTGGGACAGCAAATATAGCAATCAGCCCCAGCATTTT. Amino acids: CASSQDWDSKYSNQPQHF. V is TRBV4-3 and J is TRBJ1-5; TRBD1 agrees at 7 bases. The CDR3 is made up of 18 amino acids. Germline assignment: CDR1 LGHNA and CDR2 YSLEER. The V gene end was trimmed by 0 bases and the J gene end by 0 bases; junction bases not matched to a gene: 8.

A remark on this clone: The sample has other DNA sequences that encode this CDR3 too. Here the CDR3 DNA reads TGTGCCAGCAGCTTTACAAGGAACACTGAAGCTTTCTTT. Translating it yields CASSFTRNTEAFF. The chain couples TRBV5-5 to TRBJ1-1; D call uncertain. Germline V CDR1 and CDR2: SGHKS, YYEKEE (reference sequence). This CDR3 spans 13 amino acids. V was pared by 2 bases and J by 1 base, with 6 bases between.

The rearrangement joins TRBV7-8 to TRBJ2-7; the match to TRBD2 covers 8 bases. Germline V gene data show CDR1 as SGHVS and CDR2 as FQNEAQ. The V segment lost 1 base and the J segment 6 bases; nucleotides outside the gene matches: 8. There are 15 residues in the CDR3. This chain's CDR3 is CASSLDGRDVREQYF. The CDR3 DNA reads TGTGCCAGCAGCTTAGACGGGAGGGACGTCCGCGAGCAGTACTTC.